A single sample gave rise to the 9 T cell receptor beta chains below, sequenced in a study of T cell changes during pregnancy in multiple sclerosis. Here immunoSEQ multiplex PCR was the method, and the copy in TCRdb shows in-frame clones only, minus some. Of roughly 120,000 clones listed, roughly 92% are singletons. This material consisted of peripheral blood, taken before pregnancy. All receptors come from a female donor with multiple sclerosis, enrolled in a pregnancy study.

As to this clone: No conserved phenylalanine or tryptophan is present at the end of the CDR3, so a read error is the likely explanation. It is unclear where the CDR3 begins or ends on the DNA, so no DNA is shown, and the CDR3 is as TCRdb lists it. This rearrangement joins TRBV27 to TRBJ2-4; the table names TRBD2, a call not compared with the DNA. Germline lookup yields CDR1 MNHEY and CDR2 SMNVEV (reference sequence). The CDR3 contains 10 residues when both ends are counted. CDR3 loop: CASSLGGLNL.

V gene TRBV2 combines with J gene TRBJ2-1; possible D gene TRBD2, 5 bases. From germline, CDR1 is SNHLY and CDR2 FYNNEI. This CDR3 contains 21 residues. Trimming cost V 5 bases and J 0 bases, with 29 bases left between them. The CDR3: CASSWVSGPPSIPLSYNEQFF. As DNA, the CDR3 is TGTGCCAGCAGTTGGGTCAGCGGACCGCCATCAATCCCACTCTCCTACAATGAGCAGTTCTTC.

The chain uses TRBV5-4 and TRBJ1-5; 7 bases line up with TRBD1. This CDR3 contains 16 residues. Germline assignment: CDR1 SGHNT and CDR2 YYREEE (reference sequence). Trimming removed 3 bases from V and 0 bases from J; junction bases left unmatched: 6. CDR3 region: CASSYTGTASNQPQHF. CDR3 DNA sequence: TGTGCCAGCAGCTATACCGGGACAGCTAGCAATCAGCCCCAGCATTTT. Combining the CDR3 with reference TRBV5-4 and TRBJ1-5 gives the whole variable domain ETGVTQSPTHLIKTRGQQVTLRCSSQSGHNTVSWYQQALGQGPQFIFQYYREEENGRGNFPPRFSGLQFPNYSSELNVNALELDDSALYLCASSYTGTASNQPQHFGDGTRLSIL.

The CDR3 DNA reads TGTGCCAGCAGTTATAGACTAGCGGGGCAAGGTGAGCAGTTCTTC. Residues: CASSYRLAGQGEQFF. This sequence joins TRBV7-9 and TRBJ2-1, with 11 bases matching TRBD2. Trimming cost V 6 bases and J 9 bases; bases outside gene matches: 10. The CDR3 covers 15 residues. Germline values: CDR1 SEHNR, CDR2 FQNEAQ (reference sequence).

CDR3 protein: CASSVVGGEDTEAFF. CDR3 nucleotide sequence: TGTGCCAGCAGTGTCGTAGGGGGTGAGGACACTGAAGCTTTCTTT. The chain recombines TRBV6-5 with TRBJ1-1, with D maybe TRBD1 (6 bases). This CDR3 spans 15 amino acids. Germline lookup yields CDR1 MNHEY and CDR2 SVGAGI. Trimming stripped 5 bases from V and 3 bases from J, with 16 bases between.

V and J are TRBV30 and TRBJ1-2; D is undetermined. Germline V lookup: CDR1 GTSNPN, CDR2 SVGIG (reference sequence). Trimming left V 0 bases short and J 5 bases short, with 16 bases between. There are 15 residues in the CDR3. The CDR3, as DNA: TGTGCCTGGAGTGTACGAGGGAATGGAGGATATGGCTACACCTTC. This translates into CAWSVRGNGGYGYTF.

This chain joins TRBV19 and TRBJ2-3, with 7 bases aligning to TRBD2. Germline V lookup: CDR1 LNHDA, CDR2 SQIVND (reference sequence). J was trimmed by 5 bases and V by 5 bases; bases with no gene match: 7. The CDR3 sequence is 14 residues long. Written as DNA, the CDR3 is TGTGCCAGTAGTGGCAGCGGGGACGAAGATACGCAGTATTTT. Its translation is CASSGSGDEDTQYF.

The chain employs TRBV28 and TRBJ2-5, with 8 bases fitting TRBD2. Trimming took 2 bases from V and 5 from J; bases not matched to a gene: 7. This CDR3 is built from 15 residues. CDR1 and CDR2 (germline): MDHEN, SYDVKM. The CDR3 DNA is TGTGCCAGCAGTTTACCCGCGGGAGGAGGGGAGACCCAGTACTTC. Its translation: CASSLPAGGGETQYF.

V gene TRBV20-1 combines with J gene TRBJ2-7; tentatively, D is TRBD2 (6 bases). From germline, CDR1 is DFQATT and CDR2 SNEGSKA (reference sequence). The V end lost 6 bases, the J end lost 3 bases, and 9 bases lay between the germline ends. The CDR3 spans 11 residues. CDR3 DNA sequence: TGCAGTGCCAGGAGGGACTACGAGCAGTACTTC. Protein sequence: CSARRDYEQYF.